Reported below is one T cell receptor (beta chain). Its matching antigen is unknown. The germline V and J ends were trimmed by 3 bases and 5 bases, with 8 bases remaining between them. Germline V lookup: CDR1 MDHEN, CDR2 SYDVKM. This CDR3 has 12 residues. This entry is derived from a study of T cell responses to AZD1222 COVID-19 vaccine. At the level of the study: Researchers grouped second doses given at about 4 or about 12 weeks into one pool. Findings and caveats of the study: A rise in Spike-specific TCR breadth and depth followed two AZD1222 doses. Nearly half of spike-specific TCRs reportedly target variant regions that are unmutated in the B.1.351 and B.1.1.7 variants. White British donors predominated, females outnumbered males, and clonal diversity was possibly underestimated.

Data came from immunoSEQ multiplex PCR; TCRdb stores just in-frame clones and leaves some out. The sample yields 97,000 or so clones, approximately 87% seen once. This receptor was identified in an adult in good health. The source was peripheral blood, collected on day 0 of AZD1222 vaccination. The V call is TRBV28, the J call TRBJ2-7; the D is unclear. The chain's CDR3 is CASSLQGNEQYF. The CDR3 DNA is TGTGCCAGCAGTTTGCAAGGGAACGAGCAGTACTTC.